The 9 T cell receptor beta chains below all came from one sample that was sequenced in a study of beta chain features in type 1 diabetes. What was sequenced were expressed TCRB transcripts, since all of the isolated RNA had been reverse transcribed. Sequencing was performed with immunoSEQ multiplex PCR; in TCRdb, only in-frame clones are kept and a portion is missing. The table records about 140,000 clones, less than 8.5% of them present only once. Sample: central memory CD4+ T cells from blood. The receptors derive from a woman aged 25 to 45 in good health.

The chain uses TRBV5-1 and TRBJ2-2; weak D call: TRBD2 (6 bases). V lost 0 bases, J lost 1 base, and 7 bases lay in between. This CDR3 is 15 amino acids long. CDR1 and CDR2 from the germline V gene are SGHRS and YFSETQ. The CDR3 bases are TGCGCCAGCAGCTTGGCCGGGGGGAACACCGGGGAGCTGTTTTTT. It codes for CASSLAGGNTGELFF. Full variable domain (outside the CDR3, taken from reference TRBV5-1 and TRBJ2-2): KAGVTQTPRYLIKTRGQQVTLSCSPISGHRSVSWYQQTPGQGLQFLFEYFSETQRNKGNFPGRFSGRQFSNSRSEMNVSTLELGDSALYLCASSLAGGNTGELFFGEGSRLTVL.

This chain connects TRBV30 to TRBJ2-2, with 11 bases that match TRBD1. Germline CDR1 and CDR2: GTSNPN and SVGIG (reference sequence). The CDR3 contains 15 residues. With 3 bases clipped from V and 6 bases from J, the junction kept 6 bases outside the gene matches. CDR3 amino acids: CAWRPPGQGAGELFF. The CDR3 bases are TGTGCCTGGAGACCACCGGGACAGGGGGCCGGGGAGCTGTTTTTT.

This sequence joins TRBV7-2 and TRBJ1-2; 10 nucleotides agree with TRBD1. After removal of 1 base from V and 14 bases from J, the junction contained 10 bases not matched to a gene. The CDR3 spans 14 residues. CDR1 and CDR2 (germline): SGHTA, FQGNSA. CDR3 residues: CASSLDGDRGRKTF. The CDR3 DNA follows: TGTGCCAGCAGCTTAGATGGGGACAGGGGCCGCAAGACCTTC.

This clone was observed a few times. The chain has TRBV6-1 and TRBJ2-3; 7 bases align to TRBD1. The germline V gene encodes CDR1 MNHNS and CDR2 SASEGT. V shed 6 bases and J 0 bases; nucleotides not matched to a gene: 3. This CDR3 has 14 residues. The CDR3 DNA reads TGTGCCAGCAGAGGGGGCCCCAGCACAGATACGCAGTATTTT. This sequence encodes CASRGGPSTDTQYF.

Ten or more counts support this clone. The chain uses TRBV19 and TRBJ2-3; D gene uncertain. The germline V gene encodes CDR1 LNHDA and CDR2 SQIVND (reference sequence). The CDR3 contains 14 residues. Trimming removed 5 bases from V and 2 bases from J, with 11 bases in between. This chain's CDR3 is CASSSELITDTQYF. Written as DNA, the CDR3 is TGTGCCAGTAGTTCGGAGCTAATCACAGATACGCAGTATTTT. The variable domain in full, with the rest retrieved from reference TRBV19 and TRBJ2-3, is DGGITQSPKYLFRKEGQNVTLSCEQNLNHDAMYWYRQDPGQGLRLIYYSQIVNDFQKGDIAEGYSVSREKKESFPLTVTSAQKNPTAFYLCASSSELITDTQYFGPGTRLTVL.

This clone has a handful of counts. This chain links TRBV10-3 with TRBJ1-1; D call uncertain. CDR3 length equals 14 residues. Germline V gives CDR1 ENHRY, CDR2 SYGVKD. V lost 2 bases to trimming and J lost 3 bases, with 10 bases between them. Here the CDR3 DNA reads TGTGCCATCAGTGAGCGGGAGGAGGACACTGAAGCTTTCTTT. Encoded protein: CAISEREEDTEAFF.

This clone has just a few counts. V and J are TRBV27 and TRBJ2-3; D is undetermined. Germline loops: CDR1 MNHEY, CDR2 SMNVEV (reference sequence). The germline V and J ends were trimmed by 4 bases and 6 bases, with 8 bases remaining between them. The CDR3 has 12 amino acids. The CDR3 spells CASSSFGDTQYF. Here the CDR3 DNA reads TGTGCCAGCAGTTCTTTCGGGGATACGCAGTATTTT.

This clone was observed a few times. This rearrangement joins TRBV6-1 to TRBJ1-5; D possibly corresponds to TRBD1 (5 bases). The V end was cut by 8 bases, the J end by 4 bases, with 18 bases between. This CDR3 is 15 amino acids long. CDR1 is MNHNS, CDR2 SASEGT, per germline. This CDR3 reads CASLVGDSGNQPQHF. The CDR3 DNA is TGTGCCAGCCTGGTCGGGGACTCGGGAAATCAGCCCCAGCATTTT.

V gene TRBV5-1 combines with J gene TRBJ2-5, with 8 bases fitting TRBD1. This CDR3 comprises 16 residues. Germline lookup yields CDR1 SGHRS and CDR2 YFSETQ. The J segment lost 1 base and the V segment lost 1 base, leaving 6 bases of the junction unmatched. CDR3 sequence reads: CASSLSGQGIQETQYF. CDR3 bases: TGCGCCAGCAGCTTGTCAGGACAGGGAATCCAAGAGACCCAGTACTTC. The full variable domain, with the rest looked up from reference TRBV5-1 and TRBJ2-5, is KAGVTQTPRYLIKTRGQQVTLSCSPISGHRSVSWYQQTPGQGLQFLFEYFSETQRNKGNFPGRFSGRQFSNSRSEMNVSTLELGDSALYLCASSLSGQGIQETQYFGPGTRLLVL.